This TCR beta chain emerged from a study of PD-1 blockade in classical Hodgkin lymphoma. About the study: Patients in the cohort were put on intravenous nivolumab, 3 mg/kg every 2 weeks. Study results and limitations: Later analyses included only patients treated at least 1 year post-ASCT.

Time point here: cycle 4 day 1 (C4D1), after less than seven weeks of nivolumab. Every patient was affected by relapse after autologous stem cell transplantation, while exposure to brentuximab vedotin was not uniform. Libraries were prepared by immunoSEQ multiplex PCR; TCRdb keeps only in-frame clonotypes and omits some of them. The table lists tens of thousands of clones, 90% to 95% of them singletons. Trimming stripped 3 bases from V and 4 bases from J, with 22 bases between. The CDR3 totals 17 residues. Germline V gene data show CDR1 as WSHSY and CDR2 as SAAADI. A word on this clone: What it binds is unknown.

This chain connects TRBV10-2 to TRBJ2-7; unclear D gene. This clonotype originated in a human donor with classical Hodgkin lymphoma. The sequencing used peripheral blood mononuclear cells (PBMCs), collected before the fourth cycle of nivolumab. CDR3 sequence: CASSDRTTFRSLYEQYF. The CDR3 coding sequence is TGCGCCAGCAGTGACAGGACCACGTTTCGTTCCTTGTACGAGCAGTACTTC.